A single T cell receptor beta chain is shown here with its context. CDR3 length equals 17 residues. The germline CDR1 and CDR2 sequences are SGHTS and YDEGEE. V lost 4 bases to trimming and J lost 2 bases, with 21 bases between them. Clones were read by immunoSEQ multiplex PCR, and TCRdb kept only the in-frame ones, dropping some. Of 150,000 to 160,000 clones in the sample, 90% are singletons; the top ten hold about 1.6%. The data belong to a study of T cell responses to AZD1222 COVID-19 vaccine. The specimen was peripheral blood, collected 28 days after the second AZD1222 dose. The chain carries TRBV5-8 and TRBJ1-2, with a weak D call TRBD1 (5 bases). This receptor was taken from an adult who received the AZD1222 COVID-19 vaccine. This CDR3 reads CASSSELGELGNYGYTF. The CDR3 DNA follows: TGTGCCAGCAGCAGTGAATTAGGGGAACTCGGAAACTATGGCTACACCTTC.